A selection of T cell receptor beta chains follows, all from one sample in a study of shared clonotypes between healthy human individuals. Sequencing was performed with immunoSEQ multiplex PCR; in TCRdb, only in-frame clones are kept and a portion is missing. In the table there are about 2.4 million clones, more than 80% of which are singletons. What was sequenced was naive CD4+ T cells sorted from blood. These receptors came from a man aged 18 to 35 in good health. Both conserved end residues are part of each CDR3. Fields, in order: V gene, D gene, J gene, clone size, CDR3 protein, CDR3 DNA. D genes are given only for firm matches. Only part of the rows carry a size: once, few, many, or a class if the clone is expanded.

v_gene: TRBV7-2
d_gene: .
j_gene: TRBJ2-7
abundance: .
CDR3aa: CASSRDRSSYEQYF
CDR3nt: TGTGCCAGCAGCCGCGACAGGAGCTCCTACGAGCAGTACTTC

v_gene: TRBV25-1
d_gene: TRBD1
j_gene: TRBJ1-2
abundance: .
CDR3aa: CASSEYQGALNGYTF
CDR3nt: TGTGCCAGCAGTGAATATCAGGGGGCTCTGAATGGCTACACCTTC

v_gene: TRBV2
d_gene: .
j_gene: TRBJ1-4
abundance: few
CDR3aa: CASSGQFKNEKLFF
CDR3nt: TGTGCCAGCAGCGGACAATTCAAAAATGAAAAACTGTTTTTT

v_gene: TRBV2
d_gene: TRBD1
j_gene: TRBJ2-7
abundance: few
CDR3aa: CASSRQGSYEQYF
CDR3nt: TGTGCCAGCAGTCGACAGGGTTCCTACGAGCAGTACTTC

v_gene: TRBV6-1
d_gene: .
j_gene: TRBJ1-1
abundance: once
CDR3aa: CASSERIRDGLNTEAFF
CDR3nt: TGTGCCAGCAGTGAAAGGATCAGAGACGGCTTAAACACTGAAGCTTTCTTT

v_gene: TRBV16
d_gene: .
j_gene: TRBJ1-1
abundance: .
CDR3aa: CASSQAGTANTEAFF
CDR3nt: TGTGCCAGCAGCCAAGCCGGGACGGCGAACACTGAAGCTTTCTTT

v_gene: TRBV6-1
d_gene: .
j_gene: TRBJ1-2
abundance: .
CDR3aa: CASSEAQGGYTF
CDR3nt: TGTGCCAGCAGTGAAGCGCAGGGTGGCTACACCTTC

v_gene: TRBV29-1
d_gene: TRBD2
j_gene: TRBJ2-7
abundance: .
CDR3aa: CSVEGTSGSFGNEQYF
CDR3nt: TGCAGCGTTGAAGGGACTAGCGGGAGTTTCGGGAACGAGCAGTACTTC

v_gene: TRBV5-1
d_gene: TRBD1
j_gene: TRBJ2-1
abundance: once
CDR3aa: CASSLEGARYNEQFF
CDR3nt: TGCGCCAGCAGCTTGGAGGGGGCTCGATACAATGAGCAGTTCTTC

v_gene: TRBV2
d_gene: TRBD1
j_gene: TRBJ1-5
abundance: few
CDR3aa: CASGQGSNSNQPQHF
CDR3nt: TGTGCCAGCGGACAGGGGAGTAATAGCAATCAGCCCCAGCATTTT

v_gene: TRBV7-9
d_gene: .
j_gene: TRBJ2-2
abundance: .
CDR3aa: CASSPPWGNTGELFF
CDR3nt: TGTGCCAGCAGCCCACCCTGGGGGAACACCGGGGAGCTGTTTTTT

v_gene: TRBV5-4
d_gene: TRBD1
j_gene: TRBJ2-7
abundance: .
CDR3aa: CASSLVGQGSSYEQYF
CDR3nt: TGTGCCAGCAGCTTGGTGGGACAGGGGAGCTCCTACGAGCAGTACTTC

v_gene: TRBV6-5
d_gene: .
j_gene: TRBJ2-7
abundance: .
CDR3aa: CASSYGGQFNEQYF
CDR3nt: TGTGCCAGCAGTTACGGTGGACAGTTCAACGAGCAGTACTTC

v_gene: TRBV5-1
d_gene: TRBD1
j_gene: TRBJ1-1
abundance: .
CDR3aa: CASSLSTGVGRTEAFF
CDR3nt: TGCGCCAGCAGCTTATCGACAGGGGTGGGGCGCACTGAAGCTTTCTTT

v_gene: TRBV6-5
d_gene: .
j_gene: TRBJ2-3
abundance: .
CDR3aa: CASRSSTDTQYF
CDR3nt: TGTGCCAGCAGGTCGAGCACAGATACGCAGTATTTT

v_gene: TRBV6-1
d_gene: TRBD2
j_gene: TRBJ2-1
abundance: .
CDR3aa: CASSEGEGLARNEQFF
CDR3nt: TGTGCCAGCAGTGAAGGTGAAGGACTAGCTCGTAATGAGCAGTTCTTC

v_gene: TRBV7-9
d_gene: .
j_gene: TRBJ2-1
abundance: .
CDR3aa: CASSLGLRGRATNEQFF
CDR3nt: TGTGCCAGCAGCTTAGGACTGCGTGGGAGAGCGACTAATGAGCAGTTCTTC

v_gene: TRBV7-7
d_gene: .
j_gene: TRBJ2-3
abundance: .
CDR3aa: CASSPDPQDTQYF
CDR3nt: TGTGCTAGCAGCCCAGATCCGCAAGATACGCAGTATTTT

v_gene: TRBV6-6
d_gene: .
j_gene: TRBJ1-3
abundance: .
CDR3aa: CASSYSRGTNTIYF
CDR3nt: TGTGCCAGCAGTTACTCGAGAGGGACAAACACCATATATTTT

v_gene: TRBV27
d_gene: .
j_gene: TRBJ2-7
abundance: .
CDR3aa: CASTGPNSYEQYF
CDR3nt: TGTGCCAGCACCGGACCCAACTCCTACGAGCAGTACTTC

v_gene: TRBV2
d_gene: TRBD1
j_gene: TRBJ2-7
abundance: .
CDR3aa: CASSADRGGAYEQYF
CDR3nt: TGTGCCAGCAGTGCGGACAGGGGAGGCGCCTACGAGCAGTACTTC

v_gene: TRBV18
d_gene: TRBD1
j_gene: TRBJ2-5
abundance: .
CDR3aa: CASSPTPGQGQETQYF
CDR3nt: TGTGCCAGCTCACCAACTCCCGGACAGGGCCAAGAGACCCAGTACTTC

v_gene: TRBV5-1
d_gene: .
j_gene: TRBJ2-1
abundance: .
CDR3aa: CASSDSVGSEQFF
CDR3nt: TGCGCCAGCAGCGACAGCGTTGGTAGTGAGCAGTTCTTC

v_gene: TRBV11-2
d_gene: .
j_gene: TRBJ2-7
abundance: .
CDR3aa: CASSLMVGAGRHEQYF
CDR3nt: TGTGCCAGCAGCTTAATGGTAGGGGCAGGTCGCCACGAGCAGTACTTC

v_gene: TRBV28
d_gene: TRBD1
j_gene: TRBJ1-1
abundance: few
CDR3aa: CASSLDRVNTEAFF
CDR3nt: TGTGCCAGCAGTCTCGACAGGGTGAACACTGAAGCTTTCTTT

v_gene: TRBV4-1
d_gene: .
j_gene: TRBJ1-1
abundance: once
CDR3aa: CASSQEFGGTTEAFF
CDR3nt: TGCGCCAGCAGCCAAGAGTTTGGGGGGACCACTGAAGCTTTCTTT

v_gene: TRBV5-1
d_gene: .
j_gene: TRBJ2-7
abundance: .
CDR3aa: CASSLGRGSYEQYF
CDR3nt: TGCGCCAGCAGCTTGGGTAGAGGATCCTACGAGCAGTACTTC

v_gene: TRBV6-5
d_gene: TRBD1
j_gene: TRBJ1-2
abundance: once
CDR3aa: CASSTSDRLGYTF
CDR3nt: TGTGCCAGCAGTACATCGGACAGGTTAGGCTACACCTTC

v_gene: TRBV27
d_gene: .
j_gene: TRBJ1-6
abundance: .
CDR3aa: CASRKGSGEGDYNSPLHF
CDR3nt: TGTGCCAGCAGAAAAGGGTCCGGAGAAGGGGATTATAATTCACCCCTCCACTTT

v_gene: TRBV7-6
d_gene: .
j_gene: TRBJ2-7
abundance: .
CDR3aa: CASPESWDIGYEQYF
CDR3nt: TGTGCCAGCCCGGAGTCTTGGGATATAGGCTACGAGCAGTACTTC

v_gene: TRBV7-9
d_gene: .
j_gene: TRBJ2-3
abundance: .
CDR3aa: CASSPGVSTDTQYF
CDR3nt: TGTGCCAGCAGCCCCGGTGTTAGCACAGATACGCAGTATTTT

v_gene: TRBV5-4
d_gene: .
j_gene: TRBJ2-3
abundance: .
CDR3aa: CASSPAGQRLTDTQYF
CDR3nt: TGTGCCAGCAGCCCCGCGGGACAGCGGCTCACAGATACGCAGTATTTT

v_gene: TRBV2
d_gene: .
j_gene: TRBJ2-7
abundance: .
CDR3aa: CASNRRPSSYEQYF
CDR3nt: TGTGCCAGCAATCGGCGCCCAAGCTCCTACGAGCAGTACTTC

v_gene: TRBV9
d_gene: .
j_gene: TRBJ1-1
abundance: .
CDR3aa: CASSPRGAARSEAFF
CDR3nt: TGTGCCAGCAGCCCTCGGGGAGCGGCCCGGTCCGAAGCTTTCTTT

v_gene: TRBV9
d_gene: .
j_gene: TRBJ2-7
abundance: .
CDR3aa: CASSPPGRASYEQYF
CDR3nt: TGTGCCAGCAGCCCCCCCGGTAGAGCCTCCTACGAGCAGTACTTC

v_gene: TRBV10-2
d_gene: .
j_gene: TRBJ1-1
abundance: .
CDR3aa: CASSEMDTGTEAFF
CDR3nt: TGCGCCAGCAGTGAGATGGACACCGGCACTGAAGCTTTCTTT

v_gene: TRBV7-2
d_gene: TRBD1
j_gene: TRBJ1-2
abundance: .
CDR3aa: CASSLQRGEGARGYTF
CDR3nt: TGTGCCAGCAGCCTACAGCGGGGTGAGGGGGCGAGAGGCTACACCTTC

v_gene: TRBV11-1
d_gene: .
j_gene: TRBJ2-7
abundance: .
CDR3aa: CASSLPMDKISYEQYF
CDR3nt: TGTGCCAGCAGCTTACCCATGGATAAAATCTCCTACGAGCAGTACTTC

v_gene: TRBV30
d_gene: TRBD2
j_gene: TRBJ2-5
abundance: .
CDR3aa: CAGGGQETQYF
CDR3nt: TGTGCCGGGGGGGGCCAAGAGACCCAGTACTTC

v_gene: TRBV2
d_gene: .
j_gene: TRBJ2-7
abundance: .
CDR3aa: CASSQALALSYEQYF
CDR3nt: TGTGCCAGCAGTCAAGCCCTTGCCCTCTCCTACGAGCAGTACTTC

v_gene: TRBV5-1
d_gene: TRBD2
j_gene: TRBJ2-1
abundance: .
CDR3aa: CASSSMPAGVSYNEQFF
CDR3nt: TGCGCCAGCAGCTCGATGCCAGCGGGGGTCTCCTACAATGAGCAGTTCTTC

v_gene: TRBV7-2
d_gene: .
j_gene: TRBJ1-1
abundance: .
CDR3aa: CASSLGTENTEAFF
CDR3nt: TGTGCCAGCAGCTTAGGGACCGAGAACACTGAAGCTTTCTTT